The 7 T cell receptor beta chains in this list originate from one sample, sequenced in a study of OX40 agonist ivuxolimab in advanced cancers. Libraries were made using the immunoSEQ multiplex PCR assay. TCRdb re-hosts the immuneACCESS table, in-frame sequences only. Its copies lack some clones; in the studies checked, an unresolved V gene accounts for under half of them, and the cause for the rest is not known. The sample profile shows approximately 19,000 clones; just over 85% of them were found once. Around a fifth of the sample is held by the ten biggest clonotypes. Sequencing used CD4+ or CD8+ T cells sorted from blood, obtained in a trial of the OX40 agonist ivuxolimab. These receptors all come from an adult with an advanced solid tumor such as melanoma, head and neck, liver or kidney cancer.

The chain uses TRBV13 and TRBJ2-3, with a possible D match to TRBD1 (5 bases). The V gene lost 1 base and the J gene lost 4 bases, with 9 bases spanning the gap. Per germline, CDR1 PRHDT and CDR2 FYEKMQ (reference sequence). This CDR3 is built from 14 residues. CDR3 DNA sequence: TGTGCCAGCAGCTTAGCCCCAGGGTCAGATACGCAGTATTTT. Its protein product is CASSLAPGSDTQYF. Filled out from reference TRBV13 and TRBJ2-3, the complete variable domain reads AAGVIQSPRHLIKEKRETATLKCYPIPRHDTVYWYQQGPGQDPQFLISFYEKMQSDKGSIPDRFSAQQFSDYHSELNMSSLELGDSALYFCASSLAPGSDTQYFGPGTRLTVL.

The rearrangement joins TRBV19 to TRBJ1-4; D is unresolved. Trimming removed 7 bases from V and 8 bases from J, with 17 bases in between. In germline, CDR1 is LNHDA, CDR2 SQIVND (reference sequence). This CDR3 spans 14 amino acids. CDR3: CASTLYGAEEKLFF. CDR3 nucleotides: TGTGCCAGTACCTTATATGGCGCGGAGGAAAAACTGTTTTTT.

The J gene is TRBJ2-3, the V gene TRBV9, with D possibly TRBD2 on 5 matching bases. The length of the CDR3 is 15 residues. Trimming removed 3 bases from V and 6 bases from J, with 17 bases in between. Germline V CDR1 and CDR2: SGDLS, YYNGEE. CDR3 region: CASSERARWWDTQYF. The DNA of the CDR3 is TGTGCCAGCAGCGAGAGGGCGCGGTGGTGGGATACGCAGTATTTT.

The rearrangement links TRBV7-8 to TRBJ1-4; no reliable D call. This CDR3 region has 14 residues. Trimming shortened V by 1 base and J by 6 bases, and 9 bases separated the two germline ends. Per germline, CDR1 SGHVS and CDR2 FQNEAQ. CDR3 loop: CASSLGRGYEKLFF. In DNA form, the CDR3 reads TGTGCCAGCAGCTTAGGGCGAGGTTATGAAAAACTGTTTTTT.

J is TRBJ2-1 and V is TRBV19; D could derive from TRBD1 or TRBD2 (6 bases each). In germline, CDR1 is LNHDA, CDR2 SQIVND (reference sequence). V was shortened by 9 bases and J by 4 bases, with 25 bases between the two germline ends. The CDR3 has 17 residues. The CDR3 loop reads CASRRSGGLFGYNEQFF. Here the CDR3 DNA reads TGTGCCAGCCGCCGGTCCGGGGGCCTCTTTGGTTACAATGAGCAGTTCTTC.

V is TRBV27 and J is TRBJ2-1; 9 bases fit TRBD1. With 1 base clipped from V and 6 bases from J, the junction kept 4 bases outside the gene matches. The CDR3 consists of 15 residues. Germline V gene data show CDR1 as MNHEY and CDR2 as SMNVEV (reference sequence). The CDR3 DNA reads as TGTGCCAGCAGTTTATACAGGACAGGGGCCAATGAGCAGTTCTTC. Amino acids: CASSLYRTGANEQFF.

The chain links TRBV5-1 to TRBJ2-4; D may be TRBD2 (6 bases). Germline V gene sequence: CDR1 SGHRS, CDR2 YFSETQ. Trimming removed 0 bases at V and 0 bases at J, with 16 bases between. This CDR3 comprises 18 residues. This CDR3 reads CASSLGTWRVVAKNIQYF. CDR3 DNA: TGCGCCAGCAGCTTGGGAACGTGGAGGGTAGTAGCCAAAAACATTCAGTACTTC.